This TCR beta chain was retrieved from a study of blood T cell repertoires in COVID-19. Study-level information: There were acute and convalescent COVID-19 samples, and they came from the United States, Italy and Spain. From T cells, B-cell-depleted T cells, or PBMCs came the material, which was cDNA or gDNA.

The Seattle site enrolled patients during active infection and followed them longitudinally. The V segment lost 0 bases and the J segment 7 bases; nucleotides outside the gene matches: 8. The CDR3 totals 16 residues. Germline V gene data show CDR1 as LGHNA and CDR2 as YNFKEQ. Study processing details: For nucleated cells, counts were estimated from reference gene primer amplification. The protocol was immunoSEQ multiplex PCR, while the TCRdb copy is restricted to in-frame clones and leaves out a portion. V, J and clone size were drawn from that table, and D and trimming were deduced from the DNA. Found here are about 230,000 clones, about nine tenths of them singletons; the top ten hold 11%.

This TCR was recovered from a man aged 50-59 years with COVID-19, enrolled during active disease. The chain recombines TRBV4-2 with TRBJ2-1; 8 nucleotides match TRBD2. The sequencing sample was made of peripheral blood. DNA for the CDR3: TGTGCCAGCAGCCAAGATGTCGAGCGGGAGAGGAATGAGCAGTTCTTC. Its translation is CASSQDVERERNEQFF.